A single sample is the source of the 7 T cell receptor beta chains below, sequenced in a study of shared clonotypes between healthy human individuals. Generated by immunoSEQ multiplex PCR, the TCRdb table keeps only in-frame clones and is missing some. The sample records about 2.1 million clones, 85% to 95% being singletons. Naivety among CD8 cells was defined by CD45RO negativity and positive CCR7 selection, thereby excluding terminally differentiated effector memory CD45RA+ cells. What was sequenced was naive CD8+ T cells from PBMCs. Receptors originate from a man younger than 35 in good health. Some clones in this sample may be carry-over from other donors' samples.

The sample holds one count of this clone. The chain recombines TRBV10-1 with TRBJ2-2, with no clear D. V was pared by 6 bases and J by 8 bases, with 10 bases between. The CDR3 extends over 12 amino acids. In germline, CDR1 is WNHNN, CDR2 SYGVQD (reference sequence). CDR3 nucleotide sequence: TGCGCCAGCAGAACCGCTAATGGGGAGCTGTTTTTT. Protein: CASRTANGELFF.

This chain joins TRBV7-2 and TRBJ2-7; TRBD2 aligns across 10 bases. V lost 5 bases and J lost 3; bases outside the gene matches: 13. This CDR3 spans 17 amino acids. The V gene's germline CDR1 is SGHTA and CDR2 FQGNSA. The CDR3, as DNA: TGTGCCAGCAGCCCGGGACTAGCGCCCGTAGAGGGCTACGAGCAGTACTTC. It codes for CASSPGLAPVEGYEQYF.

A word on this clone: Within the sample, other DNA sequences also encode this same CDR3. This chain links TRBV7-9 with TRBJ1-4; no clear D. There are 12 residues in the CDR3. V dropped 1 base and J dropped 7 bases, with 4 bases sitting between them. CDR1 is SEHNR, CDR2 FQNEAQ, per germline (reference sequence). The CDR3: CASSLVPEKLFF. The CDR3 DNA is TGTGCCAGCAGCTTAGTCCCTGAAAAACTGTTTTTT.

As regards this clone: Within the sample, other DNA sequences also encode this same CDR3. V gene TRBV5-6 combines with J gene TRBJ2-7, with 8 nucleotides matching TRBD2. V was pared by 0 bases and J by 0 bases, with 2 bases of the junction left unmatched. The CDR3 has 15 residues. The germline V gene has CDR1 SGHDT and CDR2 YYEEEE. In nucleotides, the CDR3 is TGTGCCAGCAGCTTGGGAGGGACTAGCTCCTACGAGCAGTACTTC. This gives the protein CASSLGGTSSYEQYF.

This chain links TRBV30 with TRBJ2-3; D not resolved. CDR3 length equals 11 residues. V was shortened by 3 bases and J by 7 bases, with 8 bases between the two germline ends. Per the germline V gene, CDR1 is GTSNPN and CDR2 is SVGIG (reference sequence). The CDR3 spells CAWRGVNTQYF. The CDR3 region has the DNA TGTGCCTGGAGAGGCGTAAATACGCAGTATTTT.

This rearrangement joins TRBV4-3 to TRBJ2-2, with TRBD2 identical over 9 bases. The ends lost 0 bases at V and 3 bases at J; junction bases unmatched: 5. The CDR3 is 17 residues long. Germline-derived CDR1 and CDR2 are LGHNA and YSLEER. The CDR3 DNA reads TGCGCCAGCAGCCAAGATCTGATAGCGGGAGACACCGGGGAGCTGTTTTTT. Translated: CASSQDLIAGDTGELFF.

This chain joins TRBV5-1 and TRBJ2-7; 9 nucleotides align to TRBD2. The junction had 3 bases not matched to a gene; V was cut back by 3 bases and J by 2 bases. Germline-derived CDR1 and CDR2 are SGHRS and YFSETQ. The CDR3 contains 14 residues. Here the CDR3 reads CASSSGTSPYEQYF. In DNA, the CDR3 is TGCGCCAGCAGCTCCGGGACTAGCCCCTACGAGCAGTACTTC.